Described below is a single T cell receptor (beta chain) sequence and its context. The clone's antigen remains unknown. With only one base between it and a far larger clone, this is likely a read error. This same CDR3 is encoded by further DNA sequences in the sample. TCR CDR3 regions were amplified from genomic DNA by multiplex PCR using the deep immunoSEQ assay. Genomic DNA extracted from each cell subset was distributed evenly over all wells of several immunoSEQ 96-well plates, and each plate served as one replicate. For unsorted PBMC, about 300 ng genomic DNA, equal to about 30,000 T cell genomes, was loaded into each replicate PCR. Ten immunoSEQ deep assay plates were used to sequence the unsorted PBMC genomic DNA. The purified libraries were quantified using a Qubit 3.0 fluorometer, sized with a Bioanalyzer 2100, and then quantified again using the KAPA Library Quantification kit. Every immunoSEQ 96-well plate was sequenced on a dedicated single-read 150-cycle Illumina NextSeq 550 flow cell. On the study's bioinformatics: Because the immunoSEQ output held only junctional sequences and lacked quality scores, the filtering could not match the filtering applied to full-length reads. To assign V/J genes and CDR3, sequences were annotated using PyIR, a Python wrapper for IgBLAST v1.9, with IMGT germline references. Reads with weak V/J assignments (E-value above 1e-6), missing CDR3, stop codons, out-of-frame junctions, or ambiguous translated residues were removed. V3J clonotypes were defined as sequences sharing an identical inferred V gene, J gene, and CDR3 amino acid sequence. Percentage overlap between repertoires was computed as shared unique clonotypes divided by the size of the smaller repertoire. RTK rarefaction, the Chao1 estimator, and Recon v2.1 estimates of unobserved clonotypes were used to assess repertoire richness. TCRdb took this table from immuneACCESS and kept in-frame rearrangements with V and J called. Such tables lack part of the clones; where checked against another copy, unresolved V genes explain under half of the gap, and the rest is unexplained. Clone size and the V and J calls come from that table; the DNA yielded D and trimming. For this sample the table gives about 520,000 clones, of which about 85% were detected only once. The biggest ten clones account for roughly 13% of the sample.

This entry is derived from a study of shared clonotypes between healthy human individuals (dated by TCRdb to the early 2020s). For the study in its entirety: The cohort comprised a couple of women and a few men aged 18 to 49 years. Leukapheresis yielded between about 0.8 and 9.5 billion PBMCs per donor. To increase sequencing depth and limit assay-specific biases, TCR repertoire library preparation and sequencing were carried out by different laboratories using diverse techniques. To estimate repertoire size and how much clonotypes are shared between individuals, the study performed deep sequencing of blood TCR repertoires from roughly five healthy adults.

Study-wide conclusions, independent of this receptor: Pairwise subsampling indicated that sequencing depth was expected to affect the degree of clonotype sharing among donors. Sampling was restricted to blood, and TCR repertoires in tissue are likely to differ from TCR repertoires in blood. The small number of donors limited the genetic and exposure-history diversity represented.

CDR1 is given as KGHSH and CDR2 as LQKENI, both from the germline V gene. The CDR3 runs 15 amino acids, cysteine and phenylalanine included. The only DNA kept is the CDR3, 45 bases in frame from the first base. Donors were healthy HIV-negative adults with no recently reported acute infections or vaccinations. Only Caucasian adults living in Nashville, Tennessee, USA were represented among the donors. In the unsorted samples, approximately 82 million PBMCs were counted, and genomic DNA was extracted using the QIAamp DNA Blood Mini kit. After blood collection by leukapheresis, PBMCs were isolated using Ficoll-Histopaque density gradient centrifugation and then cryopreserved in the vapor phase of liquid nitrogen.

Sequences were obtained from PBMCs. This receptor was taken from a woman in her thirties or forties in good health. Some clones in this sample may be carry-over from other donors' samples. The chain is made from TRBV18 and TRBJ2-5; 8 middle bases align to TRBD2. The DNA sequence follows: TGTGCTAGCTCACCACCCACTAGCGGCCGAGGGACCCAGTACTTC. This gives the protein CASSPPTSGRGTQYF.